This T cell receptor beta chain was recorded in a study of T cell responses to AZD1222 COVID-19 vaccine. Overall study results and limits: Donors were largely white British and mainly female; clonal diversity was possibly underestimated. Baseline testing showed seropositivity in only six or seven AZD1222 recipients. Unmutated variant regions are reportedly the target of nearly half of TCRs that are spike-specific.

Comments on this clone: As yet, its antigen is unknown.

Clones were read by immunoSEQ multiplex PCR, and TCRdb kept only the in-frame ones, dropping some. The top ten clones hold about 5.9% of a sample with tens of thousands of clones, 89% of them seen once. This CDR3 contains 13 residues. This TCR was recovered from an adult who received the AZD1222 COVID-19 vaccine. The chain couples TRBV21-1 to TRBJ2-7. TRBV21-1 is a recognized pseudogene. The sample in question was peripheral blood, obtained 28 days after the second AZD1222 dose. CDR3 sequence (DNA): TGTGCCAGCACTGGGGAAAGGGACTACGAGCAGTACTTC. Translation: CASTGERDYEQYF.